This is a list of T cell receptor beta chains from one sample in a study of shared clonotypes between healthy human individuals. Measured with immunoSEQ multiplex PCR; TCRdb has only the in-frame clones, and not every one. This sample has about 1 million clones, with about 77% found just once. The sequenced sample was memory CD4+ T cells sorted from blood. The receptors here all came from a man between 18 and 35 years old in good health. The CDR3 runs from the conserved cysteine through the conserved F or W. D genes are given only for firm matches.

CDR3nt: TGTGCCAGCAGCTTTGGGGGATCCTATAATTCACCCCTCCACTTT
CDR3aa: CASSFGGSYNSPLHF
v_gene: TRBV7-9
j_gene: TRBJ1-6
d_gene: .

CDR3nt: TGCGCCAGCAGCTGGTCTAGCCGTCCCGGGGAGCTGTTTTTT
CDR3aa: CASSWSSRPGELFF
v_gene: TRBV5-1
j_gene: TRBJ2-2
d_gene: .

CDR3nt: TGCGCCAGCAGCCACGGGGGAGGTGGGGGCGAGCAGTACTTC
CDR3aa: CASSHGGGGGEQYF
v_gene: TRBV4-1
j_gene: TRBJ2-7
d_gene: .

CDR3nt: TGTGCCAGCAGCCAATCCTCAGGTTACACCGGGGAGCTGTTTTTT
CDR3aa: CASSQSSGYTGELFF
v_gene: TRBV16
j_gene: TRBJ2-2
d_gene: .

CDR3nt: TGTGCCAGCAGTGAAACTGGGGGGAGGTCACCCCTCCACTTT
CDR3aa: CASSETGGRSPLHF
v_gene: TRBV2
j_gene: TRBJ1-6
d_gene: .

CDR3nt: TGTGCTAGCAGCTTAGACAGGGCAGATACGCAGTATTTT
CDR3aa: CASSLDRADTQYF
v_gene: TRBV7-7
j_gene: TRBJ2-3
d_gene: TRBD1

CDR3nt: TGTGCCAGCAGCTTGCCCTTAGCGGGAGCCAAAAACATTCAGTACTTC
CDR3aa: CASSLPLAGAKNIQYF
v_gene: TRBV5-4
j_gene: TRBJ2-4
d_gene: TRBD2

CDR3nt: TGTGCCAGTAGTACTCCGGGACAAGTCTCCTACGAGCAGTACTTC
CDR3aa: CASSTPGQVSYEQYF
v_gene: TRBV19
j_gene: TRBJ2-7
d_gene: .

CDR3nt: TGTGCCAGCAGTCTTCAGGGGGGTAGTTCACCCCTCCACTTT
CDR3aa: CASSLQGGSSPLHF
v_gene: TRBV6-5
j_gene: TRBJ1-6
d_gene: TRBD1

CDR3nt: TGTGCCAGCAGCCTCGGACTAGCGGGGGGTGAGCAGTTCTTC
CDR3aa: CASSLGLAGGEQFF
v_gene: TRBV7-3
j_gene: TRBJ2-1
d_gene: TRBD2